Below are 3 T cell receptor beta chains sequenced from a single sample in a study of regulatory T cells in long-lasting Graves disease. Arm-PCR with iRepertoire HTBI primers amplified the CDR3 regions for these TCR beta libraries. TCRdb reprocessed the multiplex PCR reads via MiXCR and lists one record per CDR3 protein. Of about 610,000 distinct CDR3 sequences in the sample, about 16% were seen once. Time point reported: newly diagnosed GD, antithyroid drugs for less than 3 months. Following extraction of RNA from PBMCs, that RNA was used to make the TCR library. In addition, the sample was reused for a study of T cells in Graves' hyperthyroidism and ophthalmopathy.

The material sequenced was peripheral blood mononuclear cells (PBMCs), taken at new diagnosis, from a patient treated with antithyroid drugs. The receptors come from a man younger than 35 with Graves disease.

At least ten counts were recorded for this clonotype. The rearrangement joins TRBV7-9 to TRBJ2-1; maybe TRBD1 (5 bases). Near its end, the DNA agrees better with TRBJ2-5, so the J call may be wrong. Germline CDR1 reads SEHNR; CDR2 reads FQNEAQ (reference sequence). CDR3 length: 13 amino acids. The CDR3 bases are TGTGCCAGCAGCTTTATAGGGGAAGAGACCCAGTACTTC. This encodes CASSFIGEETQYF.

This clonotype appeared a few times. The rearrangement links TRBV5-1 to TRBJ2-3; D is ambiguous. Trimming removed 7 bases at V and 4 bases at J, with 19 bases between. Germline V CDR1 and CDR2: SGHRS, YFSETQ. CDR3 length: 15 residues. CDR3 in DNA: TGCGCCAGCGGTACTGGCTCCCGAGCCCCAGATACGCAGTATTTT. This gives the protein CASGTGSRAPDTQYF.

This clonotype was counted between two and nine times. The rearrangement uses TRBV11-2 and TRBJ2-3; D perhaps matches TRBD2 (6 bases). The CDR3 has 16 residues. The germline gives CDR1 SGHAT, CDR2 FQNNGV. The ends were cut back, 2 bases at V and 4 bases at J, with 16 bases in the middle. Written as DNA, the CDR3 is TGTGCCAGCAGCTTACGTACCAGGAGGGCGGCAGATACGCAGTATTTT. Protein product: CASSLRTRRAADTQYF.